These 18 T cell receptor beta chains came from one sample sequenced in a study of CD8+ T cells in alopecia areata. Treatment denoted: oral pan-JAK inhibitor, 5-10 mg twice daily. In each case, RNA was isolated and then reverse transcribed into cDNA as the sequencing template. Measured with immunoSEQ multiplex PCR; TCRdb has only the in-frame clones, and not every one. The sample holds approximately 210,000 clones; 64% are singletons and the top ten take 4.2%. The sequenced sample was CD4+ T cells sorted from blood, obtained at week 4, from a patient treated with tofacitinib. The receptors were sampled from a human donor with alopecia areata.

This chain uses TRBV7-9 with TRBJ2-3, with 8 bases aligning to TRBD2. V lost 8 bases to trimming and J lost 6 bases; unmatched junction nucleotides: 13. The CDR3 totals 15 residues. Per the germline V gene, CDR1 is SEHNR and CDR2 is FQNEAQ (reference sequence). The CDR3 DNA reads TGTGCCAGCGGTACTGGACTAGCTGTCGGGGATACGCAGTATTTT. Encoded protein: CASGTGLAVGDTQYF. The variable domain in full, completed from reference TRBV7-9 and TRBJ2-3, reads DTGVSQNPRHKITKRGQNVTFRCDPISEHNRLYWYRQTLGQGPEFLTYFQNEAQLEKSRLLSDRFSAERPKGSFSTLEIQRTEQGDSAMYLCASGTGLAVGDTQYFGPGTRLTVL.

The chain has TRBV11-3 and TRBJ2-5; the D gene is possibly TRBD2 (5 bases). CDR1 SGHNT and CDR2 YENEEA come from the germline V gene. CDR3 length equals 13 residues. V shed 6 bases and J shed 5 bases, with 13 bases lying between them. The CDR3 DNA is TGTGCCAGCAGACGAGGGCTAGTGGAGACCCAGTACTTC. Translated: CASRRGLVETQYF.

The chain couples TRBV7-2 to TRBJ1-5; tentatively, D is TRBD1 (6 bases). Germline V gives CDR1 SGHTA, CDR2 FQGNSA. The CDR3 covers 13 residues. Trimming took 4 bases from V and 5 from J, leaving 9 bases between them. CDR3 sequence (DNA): TGTGCCAGCAGCTGGGACACCTATCAGCCCCAGCATTTT. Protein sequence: CASSWDTYQPQHF.

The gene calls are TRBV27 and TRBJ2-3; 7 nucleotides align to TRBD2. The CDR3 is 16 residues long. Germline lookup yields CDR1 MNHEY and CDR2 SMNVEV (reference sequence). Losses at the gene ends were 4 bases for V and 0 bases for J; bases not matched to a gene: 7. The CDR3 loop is CASSSNGRASTDTQYF. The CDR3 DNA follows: TGTGCCAGCAGTTCCAATGGGAGGGCTAGCACAGATACGCAGTATTTT.

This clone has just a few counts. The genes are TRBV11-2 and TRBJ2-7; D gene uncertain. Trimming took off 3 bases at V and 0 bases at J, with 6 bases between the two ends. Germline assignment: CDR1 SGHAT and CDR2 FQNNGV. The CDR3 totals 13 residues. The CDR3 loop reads CASSFYSSYEQYF. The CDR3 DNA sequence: TGTGCCAGCAGCTTCTACAGCTCCTACGAGCAGTACTTC.

The CDR3 loop reads CASSYSWRGGEKLFF. The CDR3 DNA follows: TGTGCCAGCAGTTACTCGTGGAGGGGAGGTGAAAAACTGTTTTTT. The chain uses TRBV6-5 and TRBJ1-4; D may be TRBD1 (5 bases). Germline CDR1 MNHEY, CDR2 SVGAGI. This CDR3 is 15 amino acids long. Trimming shortened V by 0 bases and J by 7 bases, and 12 bases separated the two germline ends.

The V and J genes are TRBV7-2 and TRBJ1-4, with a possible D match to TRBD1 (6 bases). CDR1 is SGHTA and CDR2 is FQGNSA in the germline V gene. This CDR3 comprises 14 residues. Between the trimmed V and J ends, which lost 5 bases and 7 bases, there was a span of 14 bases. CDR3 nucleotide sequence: TGTGCCAGCAGCCCACTGGGACATCTTGAAAAACTGTTTTTT. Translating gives CASSPLGHLEKLFF.

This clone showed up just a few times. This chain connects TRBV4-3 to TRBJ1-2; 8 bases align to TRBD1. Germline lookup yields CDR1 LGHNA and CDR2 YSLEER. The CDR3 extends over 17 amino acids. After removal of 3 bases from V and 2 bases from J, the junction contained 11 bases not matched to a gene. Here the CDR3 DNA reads TGCGCCAGCAGCCAGGGATTCGAGGACAGGGTAAACTATGGCTACACCTTC. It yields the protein CASSQGFEDRVNYGYTF.

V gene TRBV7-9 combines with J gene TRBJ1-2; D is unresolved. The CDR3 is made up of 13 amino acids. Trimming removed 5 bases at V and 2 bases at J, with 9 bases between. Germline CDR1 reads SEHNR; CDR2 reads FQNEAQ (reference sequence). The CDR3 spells CASSLMGNYGYTF. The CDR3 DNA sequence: TGTGCCAGCAGCCTAATGGGGAACTATGGCTACACCTTC. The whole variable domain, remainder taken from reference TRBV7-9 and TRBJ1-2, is DTGVSQNPRHKITKRGQNVTFRCDPISEHNRLYWYRQTLGQGPEFLTYFQNEAQLEKSRLLSDRFSAERPKGSFSTLEIQRTEQGDSAMYLCASSLMGNYGYTFGSGTRLTVV.

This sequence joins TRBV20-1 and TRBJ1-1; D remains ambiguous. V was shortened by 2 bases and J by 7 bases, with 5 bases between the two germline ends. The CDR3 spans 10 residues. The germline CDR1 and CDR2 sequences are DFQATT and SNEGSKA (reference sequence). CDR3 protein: CSARKVEAFF. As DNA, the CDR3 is TGCAGTGCTAGAAAGGTTGAAGCTTTCTTT.

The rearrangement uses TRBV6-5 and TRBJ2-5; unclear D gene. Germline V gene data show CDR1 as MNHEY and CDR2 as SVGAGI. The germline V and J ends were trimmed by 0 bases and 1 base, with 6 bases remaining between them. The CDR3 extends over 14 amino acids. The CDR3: CASSYSDGQETQYF. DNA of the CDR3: TGTGCCAGCAGTTACTCTGACGGCCAAGAGACCCAGTACTTC.

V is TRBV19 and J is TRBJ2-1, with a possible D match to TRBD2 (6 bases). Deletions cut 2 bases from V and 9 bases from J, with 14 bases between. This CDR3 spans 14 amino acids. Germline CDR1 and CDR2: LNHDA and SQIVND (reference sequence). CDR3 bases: TGTGCCAGTAGTATAATTGGCAGGGAGGCTGAGCAGTTCTTC. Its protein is CASSIIGREAEQFF.

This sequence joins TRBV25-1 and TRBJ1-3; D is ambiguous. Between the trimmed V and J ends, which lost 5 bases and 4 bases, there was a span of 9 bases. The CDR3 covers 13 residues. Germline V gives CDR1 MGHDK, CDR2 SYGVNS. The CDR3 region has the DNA TGTGCCAGCAGTAACACGGGAGGAAACACCATATATTTT. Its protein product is CASSNTGGNTIYF. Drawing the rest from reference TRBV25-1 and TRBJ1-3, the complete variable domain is EADIYQTPRYLVIGTGKKITLECSQTMGHDKMYWYQQDPGMELHLIHYSYGVNSTEKGDLSSESTVSRIRTEHFPLTLESARPSHTSQYLCASSNTGGNTIYFGEGSWLTVV.

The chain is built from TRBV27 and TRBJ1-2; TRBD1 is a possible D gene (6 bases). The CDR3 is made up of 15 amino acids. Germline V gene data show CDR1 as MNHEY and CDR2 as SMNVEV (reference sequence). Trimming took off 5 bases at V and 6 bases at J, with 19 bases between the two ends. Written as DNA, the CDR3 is TGTGCCAGCAGTCCTACCCCGTCAGGGGACAATGGCTACACCTTC. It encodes CASSPTPSGDNGYTF.

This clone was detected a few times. CDR3 amino acids: CASSDLGQYF. Written as DNA, the CDR3 is TGTGCCAGCAGTGATTTAGGGCAGTACTTC. The rearrangement uses TRBV2 and TRBJ2-7; no clear D gene. The CDR3 covers 10 residues. Trimming pared 3 bases from V and 9 bases from J, leaving 6 bases between. Germline-derived CDR1 and CDR2 are SNHLY and FYNNEI.

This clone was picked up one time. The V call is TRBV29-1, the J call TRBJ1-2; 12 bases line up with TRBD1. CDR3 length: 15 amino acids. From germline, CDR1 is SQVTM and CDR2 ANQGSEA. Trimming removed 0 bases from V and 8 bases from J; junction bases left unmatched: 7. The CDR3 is CSVEDPGQGARGYTF. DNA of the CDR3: TGCAGCGTTGAAGATCCGGGACAGGGGGCGCGGGGCTACACCTTC.

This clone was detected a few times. CDR3 residues: CASGTDGIYQPQHF. CDR3 DNA sequence: TGTGCTAGTGGTACAGACGGAATCTATCAGCCCCAGCATTTT. This rearrangement joins TRBV12-5 to TRBJ1-5; D ambiguous. This CDR3 region has 14 residues. Germline CDR1 LGHNT, CDR2 FRNRAP. V gave up 5 bases and J gave up 5 bases, with 13 bases separating them. Together with reference TRBV12-5 and TRBJ1-5, the CDR3 gives the full variable domain: DARVTQTPRHKVTEMGQEVTMRCQPILGHNTVFWYRQTMMQGLELLAYFRNRAPLDDSGMPKDRFSAEMPDATLATLKIQPSEPRDSAVYFCASGTDGIYQPQHFGDGTRLSIL.

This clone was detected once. In nucleotides, the CDR3 is TGCGCCAGCAGCCCCGGGGACAAACTATACGAGCAGTACTTC. Its translation: CASSPGDKLYEQYF. The chain uses TRBV5-1 and TRBJ2-7; D may be TRBD1 (6 bases). CDR1 and CDR2 (germline): SGHRS, YFSETQ. Trimming took off 4 bases at V and 4 bases at J, with 15 bases between the two ends. The CDR3 covers 14 residues.